Each of the 3 T cell receptor beta chains below was sequenced from the same sample in a study of shared clonotypes between healthy human individuals. Assay: immunoSEQ multiplex PCR; the TCRdb copy retains only in-frame clones and omits some. The top ten clones hold 0.35% to 0.5% of a sample with some 2.3 million clones, approximately 95% of them seen once. Sequencing was done on a sample of naive CD4+ T cells from PBMCs. Subset of the sample: CD45RA+ positively selected. These receptors were taken from a man aged 18 to 30 in good health. Some clones in this sample may be carry-over from other donors' samples.

This clone occurred once. V is TRBV5-4 and J is TRBJ2-4, with D unresolved. The CDR3 runs to 15 residues. Per the germline V gene, CDR1 is SGHNT and CDR2 is YYREEE (reference sequence). With 3 bases removed from V and 2 bases from J, the gap between germline ends came to 12 bases. Here the CDR3 reads CASSSLEETKNIQYF. The CDR3 region has the DNA TGTGCCAGCAGCTCCCTGGAAGAGACCAAAAACATTCAGTACTTC.

The rearrangement joins TRBV7-9 to TRBJ1-1; the D gene is possibly TRBD1 (6 bases). Germline assignment: CDR1 SEHNR and CDR2 FQNEAQ (reference sequence). Trimming took 3 bases from V and 3 from J, leaving 11 bases between them. This CDR3 region has 14 residues. This chain's CDR3 is CASSFVGGDTEAFF. CDR3 in DNA: TGTGCCAGCAGCTTTGTAGGGGGAGACACTGAAGCTTTCTTT.

Note on this clone: This sample includes further DNA sequences coding for the same CDR3. CDR3 coding DNA: TGTGCCAGCAGTGATCGGTCTGGGGCCAACGTCCTGACTTTC. Translation: CASSDRSGANVLTF. The chain is built from TRBV2 and TRBJ2-6; D remains unclear. CDR3 size: 14 residues. In germline, CDR1 is SNHLY, CDR2 FYNNEI. Trimming cost V 3 bases and J 1 base, with 4 bases left between them.